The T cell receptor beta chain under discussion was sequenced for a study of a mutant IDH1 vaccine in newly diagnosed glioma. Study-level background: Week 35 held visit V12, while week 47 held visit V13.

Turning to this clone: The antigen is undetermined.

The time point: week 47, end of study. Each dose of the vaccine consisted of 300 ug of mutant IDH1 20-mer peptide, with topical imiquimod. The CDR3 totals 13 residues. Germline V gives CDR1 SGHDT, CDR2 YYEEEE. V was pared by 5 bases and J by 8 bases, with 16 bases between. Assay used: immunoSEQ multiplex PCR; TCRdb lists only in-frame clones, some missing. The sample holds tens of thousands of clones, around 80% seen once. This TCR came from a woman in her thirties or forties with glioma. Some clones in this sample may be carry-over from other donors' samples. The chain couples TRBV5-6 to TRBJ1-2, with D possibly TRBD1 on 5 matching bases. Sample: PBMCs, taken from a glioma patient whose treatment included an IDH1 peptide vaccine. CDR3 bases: TGTGCCAGCAGTCCGGGACGGGGGAGAGGCTACACCTTC. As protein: CASSPGRGRGYTF.